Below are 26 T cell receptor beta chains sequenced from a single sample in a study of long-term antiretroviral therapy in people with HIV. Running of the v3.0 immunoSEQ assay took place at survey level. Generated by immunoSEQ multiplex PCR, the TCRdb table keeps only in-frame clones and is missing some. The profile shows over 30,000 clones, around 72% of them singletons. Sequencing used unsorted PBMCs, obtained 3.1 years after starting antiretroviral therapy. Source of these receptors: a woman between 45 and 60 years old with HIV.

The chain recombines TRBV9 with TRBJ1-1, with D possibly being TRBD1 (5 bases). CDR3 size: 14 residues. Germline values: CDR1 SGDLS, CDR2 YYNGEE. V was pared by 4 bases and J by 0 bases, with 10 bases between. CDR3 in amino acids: CASSPGQLNTEAFF. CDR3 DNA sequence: TGTGCCAGCAGCCCTGGACAATTGAACACTGAAGCTTTCTTT.

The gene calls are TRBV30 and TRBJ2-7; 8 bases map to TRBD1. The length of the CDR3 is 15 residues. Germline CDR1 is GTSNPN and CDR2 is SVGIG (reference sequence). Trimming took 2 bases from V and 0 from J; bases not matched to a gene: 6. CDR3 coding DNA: TGTGCCTGGAGTCAGAGACAGGGGAGCTCCTACGAGCAGTACGTC. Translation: CAWSQRQGSSYEQYV.

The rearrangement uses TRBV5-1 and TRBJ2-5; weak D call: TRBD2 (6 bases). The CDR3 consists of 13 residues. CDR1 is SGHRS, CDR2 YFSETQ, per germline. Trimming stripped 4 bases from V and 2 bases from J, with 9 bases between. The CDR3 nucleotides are TGCGCCAGCAGCCCCGGGGGTCAAGAGACCCAGTACTTC. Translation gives CASSPGGQETQYF.

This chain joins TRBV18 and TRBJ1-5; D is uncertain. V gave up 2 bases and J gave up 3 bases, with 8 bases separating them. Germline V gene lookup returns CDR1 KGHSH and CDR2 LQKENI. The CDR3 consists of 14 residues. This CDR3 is CASSPGRNNQPQHF. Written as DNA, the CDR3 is TGTGCCAGCTCACCAGGCAGAAACAATCAGCCCCAGCATTTT.

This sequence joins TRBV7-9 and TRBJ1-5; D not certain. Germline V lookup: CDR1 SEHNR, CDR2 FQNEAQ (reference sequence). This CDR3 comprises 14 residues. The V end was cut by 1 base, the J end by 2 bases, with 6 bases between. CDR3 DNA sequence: TGTGCCAGCAGCTTAGTGGGAGGCAATCAGCCCCAGCATTTT. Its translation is CASSLVGGNQPQHF.

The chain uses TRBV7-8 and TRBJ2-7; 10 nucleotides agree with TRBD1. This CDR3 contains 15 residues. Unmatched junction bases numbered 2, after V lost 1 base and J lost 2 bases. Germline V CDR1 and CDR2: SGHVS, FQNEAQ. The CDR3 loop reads CASSLVDRGTYEQYF. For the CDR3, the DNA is TGTGCCAGCAGCTTAGTGGACAGGGGGACCTACGAGCAGTACTTC.

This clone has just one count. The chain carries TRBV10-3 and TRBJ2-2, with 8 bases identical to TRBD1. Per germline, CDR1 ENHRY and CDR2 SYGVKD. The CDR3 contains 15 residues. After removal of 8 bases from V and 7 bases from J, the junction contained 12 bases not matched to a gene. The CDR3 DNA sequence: TGTGCCATCGAGGACAGGGCCCGCTTAAACGGGGAGCTGTTTTTT. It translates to CAIEDRARLNGELFF.

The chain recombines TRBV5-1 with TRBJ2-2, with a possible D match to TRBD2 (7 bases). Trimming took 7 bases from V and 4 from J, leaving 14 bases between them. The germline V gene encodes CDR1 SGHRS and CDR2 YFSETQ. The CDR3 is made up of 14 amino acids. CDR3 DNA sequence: TGCGCCAGCTCGGGGGGCAGGGGCACCGGGGAGCTGTTTTTT. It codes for CASSGGRGTGELFF.

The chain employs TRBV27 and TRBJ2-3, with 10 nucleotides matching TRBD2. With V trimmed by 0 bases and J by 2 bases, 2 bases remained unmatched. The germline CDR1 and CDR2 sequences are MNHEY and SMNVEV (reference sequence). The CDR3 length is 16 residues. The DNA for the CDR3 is TGTGCCAGCAGTTTATCACTAGCGGGGTACACAGATACGCAGTATTTT. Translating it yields CASSLSLAGYTDTQYF.

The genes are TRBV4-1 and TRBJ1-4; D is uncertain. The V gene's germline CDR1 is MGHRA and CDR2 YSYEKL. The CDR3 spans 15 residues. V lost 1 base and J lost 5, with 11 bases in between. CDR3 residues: CASSQASRSNEKLFF. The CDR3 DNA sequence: TGCGCCAGCAGCCAAGCGTCGAGGTCCAATGAAAAACTGTTTTTT.

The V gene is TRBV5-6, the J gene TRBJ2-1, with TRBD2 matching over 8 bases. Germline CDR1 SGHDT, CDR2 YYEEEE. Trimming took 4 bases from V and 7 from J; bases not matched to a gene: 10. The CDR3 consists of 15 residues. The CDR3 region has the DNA TGTGCCAGCAGCGCTCTTCCGGGACTAGGAAATGAGCAGTTCTTC. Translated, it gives CASSALPGLGNEQFF.

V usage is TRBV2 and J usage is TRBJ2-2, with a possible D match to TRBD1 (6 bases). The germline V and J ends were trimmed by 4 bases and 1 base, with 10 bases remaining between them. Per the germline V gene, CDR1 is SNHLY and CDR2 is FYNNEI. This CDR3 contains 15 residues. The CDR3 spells CASSGLRGNTGELFF. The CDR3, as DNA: TGTGCCAGCAGTGGGCTCAGGGGGAACACCGGGGAGCTGTTTTTT. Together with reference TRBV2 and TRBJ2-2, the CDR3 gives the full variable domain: EPEVTQTPSHQVTQMGQEVILRCVPISNHLYFYWYRQILGQKVEFLVSFYNNEISEKSEIFDDQFSVERPDGSNFTLKIRSTKLEDSAMYFCASSGLRGNTGELFFGEGSRLTVL.

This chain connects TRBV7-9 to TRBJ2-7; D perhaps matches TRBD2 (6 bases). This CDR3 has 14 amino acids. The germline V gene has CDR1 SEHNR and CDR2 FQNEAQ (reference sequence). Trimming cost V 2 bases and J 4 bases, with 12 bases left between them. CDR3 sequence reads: CASSLTGRPYEQYF. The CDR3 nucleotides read TGTGCCAGCAGCTTAACCGGGAGACCTTACGAGCAGTACTTC.

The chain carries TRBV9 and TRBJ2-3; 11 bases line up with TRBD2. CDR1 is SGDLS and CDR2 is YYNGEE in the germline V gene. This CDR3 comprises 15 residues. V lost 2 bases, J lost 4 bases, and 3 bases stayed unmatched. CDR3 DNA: TGTGCCAGCAGCGTGGGACTAGCGGTGGCAGATACGCAGTATTTT. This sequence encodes CASSVGLAVADTQYF.

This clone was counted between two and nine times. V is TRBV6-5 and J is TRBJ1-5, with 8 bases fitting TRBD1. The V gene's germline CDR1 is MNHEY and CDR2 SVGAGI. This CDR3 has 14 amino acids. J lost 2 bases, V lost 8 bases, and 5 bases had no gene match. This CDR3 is CASWTGIGNQPQHF. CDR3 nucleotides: TGTGCCAGCTGGACAGGGATCGGCAATCAGCCCCAGCATTTT.

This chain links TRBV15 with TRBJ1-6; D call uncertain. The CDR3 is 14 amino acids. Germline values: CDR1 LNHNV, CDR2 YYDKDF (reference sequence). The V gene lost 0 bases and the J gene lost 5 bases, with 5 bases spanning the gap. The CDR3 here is CATSRDQNNSPLHF. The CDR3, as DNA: TGTGCCACCAGCAGAGATCAAAATAATTCACCCCTCCACTTT.

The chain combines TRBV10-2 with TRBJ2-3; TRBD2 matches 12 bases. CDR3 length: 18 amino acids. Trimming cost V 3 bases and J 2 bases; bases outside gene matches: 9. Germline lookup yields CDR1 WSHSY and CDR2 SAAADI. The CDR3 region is CASSETLAGGPITDTQYF. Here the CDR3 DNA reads TGCGCCAGCAGTGAAACCCTAGCGGGGGGGCCAATCACAGATACGCAGTATTTT.

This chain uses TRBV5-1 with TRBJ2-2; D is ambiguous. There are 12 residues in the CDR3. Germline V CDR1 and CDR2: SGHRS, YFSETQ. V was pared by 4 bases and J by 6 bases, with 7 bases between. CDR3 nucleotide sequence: TGCGCCAGCAGCCTAGGCTCCGGGGAGCTGTTTTTT. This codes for CASSLGSGELFF.

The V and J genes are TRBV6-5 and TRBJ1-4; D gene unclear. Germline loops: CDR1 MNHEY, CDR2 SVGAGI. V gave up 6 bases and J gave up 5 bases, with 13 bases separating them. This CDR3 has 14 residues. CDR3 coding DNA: TGTGCCAGCAGACCCACGGGCCAGAATGAAAAACTGTTTTTT. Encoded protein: CASRPTGQNEKLFF.

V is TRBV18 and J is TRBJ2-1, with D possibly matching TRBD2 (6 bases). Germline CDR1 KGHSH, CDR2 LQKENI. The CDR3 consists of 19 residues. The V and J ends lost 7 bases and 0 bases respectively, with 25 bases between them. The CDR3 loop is CASYGSEIVGLSSYNEQFF. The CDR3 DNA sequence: TGTGCCAGCTACGGGAGTGAGATTGTGGGATTGAGCTCCTACAATGAGCAGTTCTTC.

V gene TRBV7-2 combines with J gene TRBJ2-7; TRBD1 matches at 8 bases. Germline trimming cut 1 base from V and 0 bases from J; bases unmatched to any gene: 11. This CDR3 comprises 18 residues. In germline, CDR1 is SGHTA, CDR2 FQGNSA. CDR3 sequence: CASSLVAPRTGSSYEQYF. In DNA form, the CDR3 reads TGTGCCAGCAGCTTAGTCGCCCCCAGGACAGGGAGCTCCTACGAGCAGTACTTC.

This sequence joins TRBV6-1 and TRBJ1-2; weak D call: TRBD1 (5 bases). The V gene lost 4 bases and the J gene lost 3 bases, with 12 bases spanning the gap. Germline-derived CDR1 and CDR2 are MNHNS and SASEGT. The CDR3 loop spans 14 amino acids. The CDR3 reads CASSVGGGYYGYTF. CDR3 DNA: TGTGCCAGCAGTGTGGGGGGGGGTTACTATGGCTACACCTTC.

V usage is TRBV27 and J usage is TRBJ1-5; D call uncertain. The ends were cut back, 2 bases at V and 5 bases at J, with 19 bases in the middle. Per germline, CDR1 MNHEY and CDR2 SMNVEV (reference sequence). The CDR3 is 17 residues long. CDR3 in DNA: TGTGCCAGCAGTTTAAGATACAGTGCATCAGTACATCAGCCCCAGCATTTT. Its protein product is CASSLRYSASVHQPQHF.

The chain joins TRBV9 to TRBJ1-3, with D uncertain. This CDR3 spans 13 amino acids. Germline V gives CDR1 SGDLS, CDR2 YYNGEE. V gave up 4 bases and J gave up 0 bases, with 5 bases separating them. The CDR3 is CASSPISGNTIYF. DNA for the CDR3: TGTGCCAGCAGCCCTATCTCTGGAAACACCATATATTTT.

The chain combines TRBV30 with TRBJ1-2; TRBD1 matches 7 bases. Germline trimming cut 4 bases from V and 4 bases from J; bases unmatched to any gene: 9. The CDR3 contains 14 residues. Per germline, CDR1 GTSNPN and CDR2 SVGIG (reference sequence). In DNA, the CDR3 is TGTGCCTGGATAAGGACAGGACGGGCCTATGGCTACACCTTC. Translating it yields CAWIRTGRAYGYTF.

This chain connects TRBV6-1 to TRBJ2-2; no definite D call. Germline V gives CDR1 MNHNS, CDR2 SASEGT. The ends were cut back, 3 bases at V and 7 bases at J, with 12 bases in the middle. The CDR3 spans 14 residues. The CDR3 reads CASSDDQSGGELFF. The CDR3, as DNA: TGTGCCAGCAGTGATGACCAGAGTGGCGGGGAGCTGTTTTTT.